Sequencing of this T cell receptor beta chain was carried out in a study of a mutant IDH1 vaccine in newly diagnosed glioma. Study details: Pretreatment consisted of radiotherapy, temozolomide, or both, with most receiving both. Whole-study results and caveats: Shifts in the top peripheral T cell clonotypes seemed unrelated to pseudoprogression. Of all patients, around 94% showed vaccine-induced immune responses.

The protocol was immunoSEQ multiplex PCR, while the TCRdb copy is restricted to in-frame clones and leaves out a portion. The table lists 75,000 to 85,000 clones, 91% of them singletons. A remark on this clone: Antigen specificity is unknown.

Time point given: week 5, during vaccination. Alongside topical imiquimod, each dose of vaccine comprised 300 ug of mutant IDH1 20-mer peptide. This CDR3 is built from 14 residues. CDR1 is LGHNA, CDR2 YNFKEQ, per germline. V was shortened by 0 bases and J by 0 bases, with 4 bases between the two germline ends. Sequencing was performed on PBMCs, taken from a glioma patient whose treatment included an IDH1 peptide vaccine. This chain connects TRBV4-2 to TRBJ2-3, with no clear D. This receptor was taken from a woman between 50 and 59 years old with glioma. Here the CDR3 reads CASSQDDSTDTQYF. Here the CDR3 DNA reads TGTGCCAGCAGCCAAGATGACAGCACAGATACGCAGTATTTT.